This TCR beta chain came from a study of CD8+CD57+ T cells in acquired aplastic anemia. In the study overall: Sorted CD4+ and CD8+ cells yielded roughly 3 ug of DNA on average.

Whoever was chosen for sequencing had shown CD8+CD57+ cell expansion by flow cytometry. Comments on this clonotype: The CDR3 does not end in the conserved phenylalanine or tryptophan, so this is likely a read error. It is unclear where the CDR3 begins or ends on the DNA, so no DNA is shown, and the CDR3 is as TCRdb lists it.

Genomic DNA served as template for TCR beta VDJ and CDR3 profiling. TCRdb redid the calling of the reads with MiXCR, one entry per CDR3 protein. The sample consists of about 240,000 distinct CDR3 sequences, approximately 50% of them appearing once. Per the germline V gene, CDR1 is SEHNR and CDR2 is FQNEAQ (reference sequence). The CDR3 is made up of 9 amino acids, end residues included. The chain links TRBV7-9 to TRBJ2-5; TRBD2, the D gene given by the table, was not confirmed from the DNA. This sequence was found in a human donor with aplastic anemia. Specimen: sorted CD4+, CD8+, or CD8+CD57+ T cells (not recorded which) from PBMCs. The CDR3 reads CASSPGLAG.